This entry concerns a single TCR beta chain. Antigen specificity is unknown. Unmatched junction bases numbered 7, after V lost 3 bases and J lost 3 bases. The CDR3 sequence is 15 residues long. The germline V gene has CDR1 GTSNPN and CDR2 SVGIG (reference sequence). TCRdb's copy holds only in-frame clones and misses some; the assay was immunoSEQ multiplex PCR. The table shows tens of thousands of clones, with around 86% occurring only once. No infections or other immune events were documented during collection. The data derive from a study of identifying expanded T cells in peripheral blood. Study-level findings and limits: Across healthy donors, higher total template counts meant significantly greater approximately two-week count variance. Technical replicates showed roughly 1.2 changed clones; approximately 2 weeks roughly 16; four weeks 19.

The V and J genes are TRBV30 and TRBJ2-3, with TRBD2 identical over 9 bases. This clonotype originated in a person between 18 and 70 years old in good health. Material for sequencing was blood. This CDR3 is CAWRMFSGRTDTQYF. In nucleotides, the CDR3 is TGTGCCTGGAGGATGTTTAGCGGGAGAACAGATACGCAGTATTTT.